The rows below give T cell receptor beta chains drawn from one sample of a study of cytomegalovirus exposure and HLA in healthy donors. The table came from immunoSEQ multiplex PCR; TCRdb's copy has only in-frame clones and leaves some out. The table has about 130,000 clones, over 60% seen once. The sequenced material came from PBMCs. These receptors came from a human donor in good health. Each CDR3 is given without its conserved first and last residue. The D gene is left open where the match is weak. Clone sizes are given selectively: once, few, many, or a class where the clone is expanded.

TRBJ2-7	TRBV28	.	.	ASSILTGSYEQY
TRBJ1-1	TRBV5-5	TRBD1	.	ASSLIPTGVHWNTEAF
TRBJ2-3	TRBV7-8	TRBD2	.	ASSPGTRIATDTQY
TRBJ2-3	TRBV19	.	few	ASSIGATETQY
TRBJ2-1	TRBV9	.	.	ASSVGGGDNEQF
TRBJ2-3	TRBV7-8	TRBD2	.	ASKNSGRDFEDTQY
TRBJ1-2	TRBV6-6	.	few	ASRSTGAPYGYT
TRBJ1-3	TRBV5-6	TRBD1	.	ASSSPDRGKDKERNTIY
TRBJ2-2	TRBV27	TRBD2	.	ASSLVAGVNTGELF
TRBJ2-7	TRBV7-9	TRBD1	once	SSSSSDRGAYEQY
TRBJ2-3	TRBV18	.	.	ASSPLAGADTQY
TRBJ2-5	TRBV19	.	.	ASSYHGTQY
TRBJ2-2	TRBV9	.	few	ASSRDGGTGELF
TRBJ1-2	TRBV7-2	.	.	ASSFSQFYGYT
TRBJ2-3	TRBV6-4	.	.	ASSASSTDTQY
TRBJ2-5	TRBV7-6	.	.	ASSTPQGEQY
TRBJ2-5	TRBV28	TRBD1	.	ASSLLSVPGQQETQY
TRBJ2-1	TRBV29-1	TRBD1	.	SARQDRANEQF
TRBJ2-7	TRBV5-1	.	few	ASSLVGPGSTEQY